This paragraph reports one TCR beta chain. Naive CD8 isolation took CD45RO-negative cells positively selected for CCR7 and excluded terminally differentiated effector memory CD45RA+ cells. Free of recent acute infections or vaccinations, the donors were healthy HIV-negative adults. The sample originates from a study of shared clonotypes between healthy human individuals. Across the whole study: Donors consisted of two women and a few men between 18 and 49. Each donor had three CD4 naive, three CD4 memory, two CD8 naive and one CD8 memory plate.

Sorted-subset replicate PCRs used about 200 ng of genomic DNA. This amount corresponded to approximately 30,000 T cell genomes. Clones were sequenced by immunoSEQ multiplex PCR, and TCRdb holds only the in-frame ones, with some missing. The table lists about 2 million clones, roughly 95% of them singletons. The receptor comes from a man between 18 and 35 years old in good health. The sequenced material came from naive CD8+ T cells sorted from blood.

The CDR3 reads CASSQGPGQGPETQYF. CDR3 DNA sequence: TGTGCCAGCAGCCAAGGGCCGGGACAGGGTCCGGAGACCCAGTACTTC. This chain links TRBV14 with TRBJ2-5; 9 positions agree with TRBD1. There are 16 residues in the CDR3. Per germline, CDR1 SGHDN and CDR2 FVKESK. Trimming took 1 base from V and 5 from J; bases not matched to a gene: 8. Combining the CDR3 with reference TRBV14 and TRBJ2-5 gives the whole variable domain EAGVTQFPSHSVIEKGQTVTLRCDPISGHDNLYWYRRVMGKEIKFLLHFVKESKQDESGMPNNRFLAERTGGTYSTLKVQPAELEDSGVYFCASSQGPGQGPETQYFGPGTRLLVL.